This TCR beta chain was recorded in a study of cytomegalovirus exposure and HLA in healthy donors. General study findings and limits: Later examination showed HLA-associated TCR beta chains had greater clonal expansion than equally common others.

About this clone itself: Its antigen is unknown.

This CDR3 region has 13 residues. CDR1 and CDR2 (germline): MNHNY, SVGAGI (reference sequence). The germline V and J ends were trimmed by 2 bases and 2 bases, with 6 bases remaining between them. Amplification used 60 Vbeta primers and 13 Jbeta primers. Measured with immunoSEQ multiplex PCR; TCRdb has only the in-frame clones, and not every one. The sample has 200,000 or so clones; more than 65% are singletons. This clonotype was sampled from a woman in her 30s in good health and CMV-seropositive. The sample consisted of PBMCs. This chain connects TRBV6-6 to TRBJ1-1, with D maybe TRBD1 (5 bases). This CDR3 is CASSYDRNTEAFF. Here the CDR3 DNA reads TGTGCCAGCAGTTACGACAGAAACACTGAAGCTTTCTTT.